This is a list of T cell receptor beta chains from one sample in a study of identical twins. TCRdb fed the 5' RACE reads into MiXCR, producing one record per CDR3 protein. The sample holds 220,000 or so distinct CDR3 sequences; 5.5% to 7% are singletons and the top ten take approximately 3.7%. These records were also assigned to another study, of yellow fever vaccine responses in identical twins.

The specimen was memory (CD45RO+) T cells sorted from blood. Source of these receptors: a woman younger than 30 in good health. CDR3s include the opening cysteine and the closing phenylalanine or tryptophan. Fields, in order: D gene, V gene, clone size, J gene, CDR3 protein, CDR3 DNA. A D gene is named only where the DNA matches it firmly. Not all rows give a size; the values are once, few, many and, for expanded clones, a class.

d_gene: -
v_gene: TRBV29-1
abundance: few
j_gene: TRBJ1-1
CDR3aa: CSVATVLNTEAFF
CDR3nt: TGCAGCGTTGCCACAGTACTGAACACTGAAGCTTTCTTT

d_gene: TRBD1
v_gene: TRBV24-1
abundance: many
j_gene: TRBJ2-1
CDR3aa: CATSKTTGQPTLTYNEQFF
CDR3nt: TGTGCCACCAGCAAGACTACGGGACAGCCTACCCTAACCTACAATGAGCAGTTCTTC

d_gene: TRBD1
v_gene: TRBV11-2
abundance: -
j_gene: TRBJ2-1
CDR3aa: CASSVDRDRARYEQFF
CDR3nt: TGTGCCAGCAGCGTAGACCGGGACAGGGCTCGGTATGAGCAGTTCTTC

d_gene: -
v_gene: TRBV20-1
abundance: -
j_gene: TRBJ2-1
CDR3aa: CSARGTGTYNEQFF
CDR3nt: TGCAGTGCTAGGGGGACGGGGACCTACAATGAGCAGTTCTTC

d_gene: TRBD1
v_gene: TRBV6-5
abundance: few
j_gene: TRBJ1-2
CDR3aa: CASSYSGSGTAGGYTF
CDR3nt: TGTGCCAGCAGTTACTCGGGATCAGGGACAGCCGGCGGCTACACCTTC

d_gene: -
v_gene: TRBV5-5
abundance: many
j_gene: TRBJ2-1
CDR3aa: CASSLFGSDLYNEQFF
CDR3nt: TGTGCCAGCAGCTTGTTCGGGTCCGACCTTTACAATGAGCAGTTCTTC

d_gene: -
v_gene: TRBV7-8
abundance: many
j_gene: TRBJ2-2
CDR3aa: CASSLNRDANTGELFF
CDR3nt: TGTGCCAGCAGCTTAAACCGGGACGCGAACACCGGGGAGCTGTTTTTT

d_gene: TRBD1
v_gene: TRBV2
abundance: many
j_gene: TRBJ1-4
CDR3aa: CASRQGAGEKLFF
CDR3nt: TGTGCCAGCCGACAGGGGGCTGGTGAAAAACTGTTTTTT

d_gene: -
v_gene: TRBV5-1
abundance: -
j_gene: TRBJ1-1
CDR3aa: CASSLSGKLDEAFF
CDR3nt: TGCGCCAGCAGCTTGAGCGGGAAGCTGGATGAAGCTTTCTTT

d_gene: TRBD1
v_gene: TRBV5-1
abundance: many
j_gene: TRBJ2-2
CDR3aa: CASSQKKTGGGSGELFF
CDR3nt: TGCGCCAGCAGCCAAAAAAAGACAGGGGGCGGATCCGGGGAGCTGTTTTTT

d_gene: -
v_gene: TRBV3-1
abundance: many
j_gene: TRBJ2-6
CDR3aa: CASSQSRASGANVLTF
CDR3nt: TGTGCCAGCAGCCAAAGCAGGGCCTCTGGGGCCAACGTCCTGACTTTC

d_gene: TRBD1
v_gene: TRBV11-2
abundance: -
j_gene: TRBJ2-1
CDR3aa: CASSPGQQRSEQFF
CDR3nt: TGTGCCAGCAGCCCGGGACAGCAAAGGAGTGAGCAGTTCTTC

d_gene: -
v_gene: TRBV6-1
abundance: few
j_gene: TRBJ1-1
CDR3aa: CASKASWNTEAFF
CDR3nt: TGTGCCAGCAAGGCTAGTTGGAACACTGAAGCTTTCTTT

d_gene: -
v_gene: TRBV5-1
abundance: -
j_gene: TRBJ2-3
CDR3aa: CASSGLGVSTDTQYF
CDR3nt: TGCGCCAGCAGCGGGCTGGGGGTGAGCACAGATACGCAGTATTTT

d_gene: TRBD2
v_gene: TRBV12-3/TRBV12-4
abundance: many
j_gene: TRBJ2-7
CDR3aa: CASSRTSGRPREQYF
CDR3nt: TGTGCCAGCAGTCGGACTAGCGGGAGACCTAGGGAGCAGTACTTC

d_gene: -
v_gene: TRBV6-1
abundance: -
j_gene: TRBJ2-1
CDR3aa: CASRIAGGDEQFF
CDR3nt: TGTGCCAGCAGGATAGCCGGTGGCGATGAGCAGTTCTTC

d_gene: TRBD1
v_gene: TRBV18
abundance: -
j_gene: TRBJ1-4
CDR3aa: CASSPGTGDEKLFF
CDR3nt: TGTGCCAGCTCACCCGGGACAGGGGACGAAAAACTGTTTTTT

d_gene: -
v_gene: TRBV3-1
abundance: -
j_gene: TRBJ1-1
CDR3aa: CASSQASTGTEAFF
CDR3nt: TGTGCCAGCAGCCAAGCCTCGACCGGCACTGAAGCTTTCTTT

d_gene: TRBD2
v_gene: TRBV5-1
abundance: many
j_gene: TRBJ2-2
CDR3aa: CASSRTSGRTGELFF
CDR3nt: TGCGCCAGCAGCCGGACTAGCGGGAGAACCGGGGAGCTGTTTTTT

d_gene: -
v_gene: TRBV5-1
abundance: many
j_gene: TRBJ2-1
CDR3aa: CASSLARIFDEQFF
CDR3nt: TGCGCCAGCAGCTTGGCCCGAATTTTCGATGAGCAGTTCTTC

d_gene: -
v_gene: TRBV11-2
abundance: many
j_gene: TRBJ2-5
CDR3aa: CASSLDFRIPRTQYF
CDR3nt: TGTGCCAGCAGCTTAGATTTTAGGATCCCAAGGACCCAGTACTTC

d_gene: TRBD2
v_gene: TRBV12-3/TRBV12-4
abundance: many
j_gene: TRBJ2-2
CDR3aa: CASTLAALTGELFF
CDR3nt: TGTGCCAGCACCCTAGCGGCTTTAACCGGGGAGCTGTTTTTT

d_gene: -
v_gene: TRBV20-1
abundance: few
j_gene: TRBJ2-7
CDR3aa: CSARALAGASTYEQYF
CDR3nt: TGCAGTGCTAGAGCCCTGGCGGGGGCTTCGACCTACGAGCAGTACTTC

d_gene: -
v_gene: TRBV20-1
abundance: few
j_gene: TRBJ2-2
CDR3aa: CSVNGRNTGELFF
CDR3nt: TGCAGTGTTAACGGGAGGAACACCGGGGAGCTGTTTTTT

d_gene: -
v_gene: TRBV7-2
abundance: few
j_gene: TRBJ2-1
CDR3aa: CASSLAVGPFYNEQFF
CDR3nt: TGTGCCAGCAGCTTAGCTGTGGGGCCATTCTACAATGAGCAGTTCTTC

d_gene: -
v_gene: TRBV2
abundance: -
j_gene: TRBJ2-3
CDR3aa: CASSEAAADPSTDTQYF
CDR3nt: TGTGCCAGCAGTGAAGCAGCAGCGGACCCTAGCACAGATACGCAGTATTTT

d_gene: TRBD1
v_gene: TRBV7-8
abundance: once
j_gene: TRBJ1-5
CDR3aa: CASSRDSLSNQPHHF
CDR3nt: TGTGCCAGCAGCCGGGACAGTCTTAGCAATCAGCCCCATCATTTT

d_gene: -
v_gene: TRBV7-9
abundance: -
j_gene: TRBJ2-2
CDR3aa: CASSRMGAGELFF
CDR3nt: TGTGCCAGCAGCCGCATGGGGGCCGGGGAGCTGTTTTTT

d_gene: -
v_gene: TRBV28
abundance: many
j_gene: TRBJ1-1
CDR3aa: CASSQGHLNTEAFF
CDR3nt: TGTGCCAGCAGTCAGGGACATCTAAACACTGAAGCTTTCTTT

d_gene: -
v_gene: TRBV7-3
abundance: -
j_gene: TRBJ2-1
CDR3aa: CASSLGSGPNEQFF
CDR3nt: TGTGCCAGCAGCTTAGGTAGCGGTCCCAATGAGCAGTTCTTC